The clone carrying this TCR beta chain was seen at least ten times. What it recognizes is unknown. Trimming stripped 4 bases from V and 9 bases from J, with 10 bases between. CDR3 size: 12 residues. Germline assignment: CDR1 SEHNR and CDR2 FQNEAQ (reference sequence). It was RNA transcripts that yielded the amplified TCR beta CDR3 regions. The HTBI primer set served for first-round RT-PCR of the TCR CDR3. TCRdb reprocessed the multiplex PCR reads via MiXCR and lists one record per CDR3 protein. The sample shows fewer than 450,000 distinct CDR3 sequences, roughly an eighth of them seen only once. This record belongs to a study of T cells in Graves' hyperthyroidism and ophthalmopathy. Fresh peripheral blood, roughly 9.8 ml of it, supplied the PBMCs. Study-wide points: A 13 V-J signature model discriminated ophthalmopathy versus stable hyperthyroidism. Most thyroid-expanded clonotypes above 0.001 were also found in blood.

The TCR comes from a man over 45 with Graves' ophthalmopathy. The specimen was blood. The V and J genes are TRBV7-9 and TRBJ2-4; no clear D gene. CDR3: CASSSNKGIQYF. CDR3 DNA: TGTGCCAGCAGCTCAAACAAGGGCATTCAGTACTTC.